This TCR beta chain was sequenced in a study of blood T cell repertoires in COVID-19. The CDR3 is 16 amino acids. J was trimmed by 1 base and V by 1 base; bases with no gene match: 6. Per the germline V gene, CDR1 is KGHSH and CDR2 is LQKENI. The data were produced by immunoSEQ multiplex PCR, yet TCRdb's version contains in-frame clones alone and is incomplete. The data contain roughly 81,000 clones, about 85% of them singletons. This clone turned up a few times. This receptor was obtained from a woman older than 75 with COVID-19, enrolled during active disease. The chain is built from TRBV18 and TRBJ1-1, with TRBD1 matching over 7 bases. Sequencing was carried out using peripheral blood. The CDR3 DNA follows: TGTGCCAGCTCACCACGGATGGAGGGGGCGAACACTGAAGCTTTCTTT. Translating gives CASSPRMEGANTEAFF.